The 9 T cell receptor beta chains below come from one sample, sequenced in a study of T cells in Graves' hyperthyroidism and ophthalmopathy. Amplified TCR beta CDR3 regions came from RNA transcripts. First-round RT-PCR of the TCR CDR3 relied on the HTBI primer set. TCRdb reprocessed the multiplex PCR reads via MiXCR and lists one record per CDR3 protein. The sample carries a few hundred thousand distinct CDR3 sequences, about 45% recorded once. Sequencing used peripheral blood or thyroid tissue (not recorded which). The receptors were gathered from a young woman with Graves' hyperthyroidism.

The rearrangement joins TRBV2 to TRBJ2-7; D remains unclear. CDR3 length: 12 amino acids. The V gene lost 7 bases and the J gene lost 2 bases, with 9 bases spanning the gap. The germline V gene has CDR1 SNHLY and CDR2 FYNNEI. CDR3 amino acids: CASTDFTYEQYF. The CDR3 coding sequence is TGTGCCAGCACCGACTTTACCTACGAGCAGTACTTC.

There are many counts of this clonotype. The chain carries TRBV7-9 and TRBJ1-1; 7 bases line up with TRBD1. After removal of 1 base from V and 6 bases from J, the junction contained 5 bases not matched to a gene. In germline, CDR1 is SEHNR, CDR2 FQNEAQ (reference sequence). The CDR3 spans 14 residues. The CDR3, as DNA: TGTGCCAGCAGCTTAGAAGGGGGCAGGTCTGAAGCTTTCTTT. Translated: CASSLEGGRSEAFF.

This clonotype has a single count. The V and J genes are TRBV7-3 and TRBJ1-2; no clear D gene. V lost 4 bases to trimming and J lost 0 bases, with 6 bases between them. There are 13 residues in the CDR3. Germline assignment: CDR1 SGHTA and CDR2 FQGTGA. CDR3 nucleotide sequence: TGTGCCAGCAGCTGCGGCACTAACTATGGCTACACCTTC. This translates into CASSCGTNYGYTF.

The sample holds many counts of this clonotype. This chain uses TRBV7-2 with TRBJ2-5, with D perhaps given as TRBD1 or TRBD2 (6 bases each). Trimming pared 3 bases from V and 4 bases from J, leaving 15 bases between. CDR1 is SGHTA, CDR2 FQGNSA, per germline. The CDR3 covers 15 residues. CDR3: CASSLRGGIGETQYF. CDR3 DNA sequence: TGTGCCAGCAGCTTGCGAGGGGGGATCGGAGAGACCCAGTACTTC.

The chain couples TRBV7-9 to TRBJ1-2; no reliable D call. This CDR3 region has 14 residues. Per germline, CDR1 SEHNR and CDR2 FQNEAQ (reference sequence). V was pared by 3 bases and J by 4 bases, with 12 bases between. CDR3 coding DNA: TGTGCCAGCAGCTTGATCGACCTTGGCTATGGCTACACCTTC. This codes for CASSLIDLGYGYTF.

This clonotype was seen a few times. The chain links TRBV25-1 to TRBJ1-2, with a weak D call TRBD1 (5 bases). The germline V and J ends were trimmed by 9 bases and 6 bases, with 23 bases remaining between them. The CDR3 sequence is 15 residues long. The germline V gene encodes CDR1 MGHDK and CDR2 SYGVNS. DNA for the CDR3: TGTGCCAGTAGATTAACCGGGACCGAGGGCCATGGCTACACCTTC. Translating it yields CASRLTGTEGHGYTF.

This clonotype was detected ten times or more. One junction end disagrees with the germline gene, perhaps due to a read error. The chain employs TRBV7-2 and TRBJ2-5; D remains ambiguous. The germline V gene encodes CDR1 SGHTA and CDR2 FQGNSA. This CDR3 is 16 amino acids long. The CDR3 protein is CASSQDGIVAAETQYF. In DNA, the CDR3 is TGCGCCAGCAGCCAAGATGGTATAGTGGCTGCGGAGACCCAGTACTTC.

This clonotype was recorded only once. The chain combines TRBV7-6 with TRBJ2-5; D not resolved. Germline loops: CDR1 SGHVS, CDR2 FNYEAQ. The CDR3 is made up of 14 amino acids. Trimming shortened V by 0 bases and J by 4 bases, and 9 bases separated the two germline ends. The CDR3: CASSLAQTGETQYF. As DNA, the CDR3 is TGTGCCAGCAGCTTAGCGCAGACGGGAGAGACCCAGTACTTC. The full variable domain, in which reference TRBV7-6 and TRBJ2-5 provide the parts outside the CDR3, is GAGVSQSPRYKVTKRGQDVALRCDPISGHVSLYWYRQALGQGPEFLTYFNYEAQQDKSGLPNDRFSAERPEGSISTLTIQRTEQRDSAMYRCASSLAQTGETQYFGPGTRLLVL.

There are many counts of this clonotype. The CDR3 sequence is CASSAEPSYEQYF. CDR3 bases: TGTGCCAGTAGTGCCGAGCCCTCCTACGAGCAGTACTTC. The chain carries TRBV19 and TRBJ2-7; unclear D gene. From germline, CDR1 is LNHDA and CDR2 SQIVND (reference sequence). Trimming left V 5 bases short and J 0 bases short, with 8 bases between. The CDR3 runs 13 residues.